The clone carrying this TCR beta chain is medium-sized (0.01 to 0.1%). Its target is unknown. This sample stems from a study of immune heterogeneity within non-small cell lung tumors. Study-level information: Tumors were classified as 4 squamous cell carcinomas, 10 non-squamous carcinomas and 1 not otherwise specified. General observations from the study: Individual patients had largely distinct high-frequency T-cell receptor beta clonotypes. There were identical dominant CDR3 beta clonotypes recurring across tumor sites within a patient, together with site-unique high-frequency clones.

Bulk tumor genomic DNA constituted the template, at approximately 600 ng per sample. Several far-apart biopsies were taken per primary tumor during surgery. Patients had untreated, newly diagnosed non-small cell lung cancer and underwent curative surgery. Donor patients had newly diagnosed non-small cell lung cancer and were having surgery with curative intent. CDR3 of TCR beta was amplified by multiplex PCR that used 32 V and 13 J primers. TCRdb used MiXCR to reprocess the multiplex PCR reads, holding one entry per CDR3 protein. This repertoire shows about 2,500 distinct CDR3 sequences, roughly 25% found once; its top ten account for approximately 9.9%. The CDR3 has 16 amino acids. Trimming removed 5 bases from V and 3 bases from J; junction bases left unmatched: 7. The germline gives CDR1 SGHVS, CDR2 FQNEAQ.

The sequence was obtained from a man aged 40-50 years with non-small cell lung cancer. The V and J genes are TRBV7-8 and TRBJ1-6; 7 nucleotides match TRBD1. The sequenced sample consisted of lung tumor tissue. The CDR3 region is CASSAQQGNYNSPLHF. In DNA form, the CDR3 reads TGTGCCAGCAGCGCACAACAGGGGAACTATAATTCACCCCTCCACTTT.